This section outlines one T cell receptor (beta chain) sequence together with its context. Its target antigen remains unknown. There are no base qualities to consult, and no much larger clone falls within one base. CDR1 and CDR2 (KGHSY, FQNENV) derive from the germline V gene. The CDR3, cysteine through phenylalanine, is 14 amino acids long. Of the read, only the CDR3 DNA is kept; its 42 bases are in frame from base 1. V is reduced by 6 bases and J by 3 bases, leaving a spacing of 14 bases between them. The data derive from a study of blood T cell repertoires in COVID-19 (dated by TCRdb to 2020 to 2022). At the level of the whole study: The collaborator samples originated in the United States, Italy and Spain and spanned the acute and convalescent phases of COVID-19. A freely available public database, intended as a resource for researchers studying the immune response to SARS-CoV-2, is where the repertoires were released. Sample metadata almost always included a de-identified subject ID, COVID-19 status, age in years and sex. Where HLA class I and class II types were available, the types were taken from metadata supplied by the sample provider, not from assay-based typing. The material from the prospective study consisted of cDNA or gDNA derived from T cells, B-cell-depleted T cells, or PBMCs. The samples were drawn from the first 160 participants of the ongoing ImmuneRACE study and from roughly 1,300 subjects provided by 6 global collaborators. Subjects who had been exposed to COVID-19, were actively infected with it, or had recovered from it provided the deeply sampled blood TCRbeta repertoires that made up the dataset.

Overall study results and their limits: Clinical and demographic metadata were provided uncurated, with the amount varying by source and participant.

Collaborating institutions collected whole blood in K2EDTA tubes following their own protocols. Collaborator samples were shipped for TCRbeta analysis as frozen whole blood, isolated PBMCs, or DNA extracted from either sample type. The immunoSEQ Assay, a bias-controlled multiplex PCR, was used to amplify TCRbeta CDR3 regions from genomic DNA. The source study handled its data this way. Within the assay, amplification of reference gene primers was used to estimate how many nucleated cells each sample contained. Sequence reads were collapsed and filtered to measure the absolute abundance of every unique TCRbeta CDR3 rearrangement. Productive Simpson clonality was computed per sample as the square root of Simpson's diversity index over productive rearrangements. TCRdb carries this immuneACCESS record with in-frame sequences only. Its versions omit some clonotypes, under half of them owing to an unresolved V gene in the studies checked, with the rest unexplained. The D gene and trimming were derived from the DNA, and the V and J assignments and clone size from that table. Here the sample has about 81,000 clones; 70% to 90% occur a single time. The ten largest make up more than 12% of the sample.

Here the chain combines TRBV16 and TRBJ1-1; a tentative D match to TRBD1 spans 6 bases. Sequenced: peripheral blood. The receptor was isolated from an older woman with acute or convalescent COVID-19. For the CDR3, the sequence is CASRAGVGYTEAFF. The DNA sequence reads TGTGCCAGCAGAGCAGGGGTAGGGTACACTGAAGCTTTCTTT. Where the CDR3 stops, the reference TRBV16 and TRBJ1-1 genes take over; the full variable domain is GEEVAQTPKHLVRGEGQKAKLYCAPIKGHSYVFWYQQVLKNEFKFLISFQNENVFDETGMPKERFSAKCLPNSPCSLEIQATKLEDSAVYFCASRAGVGYTEAFFGQGTRLTVV.